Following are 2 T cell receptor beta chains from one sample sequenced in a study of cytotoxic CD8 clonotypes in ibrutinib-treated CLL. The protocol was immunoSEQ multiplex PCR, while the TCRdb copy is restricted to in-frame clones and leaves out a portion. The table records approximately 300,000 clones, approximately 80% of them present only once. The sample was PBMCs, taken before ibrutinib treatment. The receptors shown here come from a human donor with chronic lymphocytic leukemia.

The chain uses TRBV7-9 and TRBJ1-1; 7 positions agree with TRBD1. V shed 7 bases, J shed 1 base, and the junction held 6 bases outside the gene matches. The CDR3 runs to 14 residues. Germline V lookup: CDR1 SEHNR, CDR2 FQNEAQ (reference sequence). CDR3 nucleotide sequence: TGTGCCAGCACCTTGACAGGGAGGAACACTGAAGCTTTCTTT. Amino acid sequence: CASTLTGRNTEAFF.

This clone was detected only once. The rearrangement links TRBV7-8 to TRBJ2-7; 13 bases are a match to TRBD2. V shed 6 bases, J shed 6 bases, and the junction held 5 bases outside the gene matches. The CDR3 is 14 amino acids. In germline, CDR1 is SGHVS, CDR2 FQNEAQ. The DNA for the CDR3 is TGTGCCAGCAGAGTTAGACTAGCGGGAGGCGAGCAGTACTTC. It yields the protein CASRVRLAGGEQYF.